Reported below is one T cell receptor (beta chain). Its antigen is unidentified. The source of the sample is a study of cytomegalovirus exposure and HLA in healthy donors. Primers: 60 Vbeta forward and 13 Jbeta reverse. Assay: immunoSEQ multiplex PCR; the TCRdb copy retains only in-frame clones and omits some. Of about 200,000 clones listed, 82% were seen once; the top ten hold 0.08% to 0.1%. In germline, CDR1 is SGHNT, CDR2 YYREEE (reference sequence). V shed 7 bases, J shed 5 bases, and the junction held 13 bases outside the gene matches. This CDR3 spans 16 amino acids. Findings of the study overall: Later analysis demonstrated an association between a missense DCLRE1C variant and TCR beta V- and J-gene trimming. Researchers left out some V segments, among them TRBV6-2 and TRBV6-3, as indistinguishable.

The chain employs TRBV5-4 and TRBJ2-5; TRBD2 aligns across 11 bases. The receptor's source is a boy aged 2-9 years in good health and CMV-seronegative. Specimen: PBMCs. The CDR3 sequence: CASADLVSGGAETQYF. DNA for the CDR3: TGTGCCAGCGCCGACCTCGTTAGCGGGGGGGCTGAGACCCAGTACTTC. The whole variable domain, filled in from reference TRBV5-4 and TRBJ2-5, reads ETGVTQSPTHLIKTRGQQVTLRCSSQSGHNTVSWYQQALGQGPQFIFQYYREEENGRGNFPPRFSGLQFPNYSSELNVNALELDDSALYLCASADLVSGGAETQYFGPGTRLLVL.